The clone carrying this TCR beta chain was seen ten or more times. V shed 5 bases and J shed 7 bases, with 7 bases lying between them. The length of the CDR3 is 11 residues. Germline lookup yields CDR1 SEHNR and CDR2 FQNEAQ (reference sequence). The data were taken from a study of T cells after yellow fever vaccination. TCRdb called the 5' RACE reads again in MiXCR, with one record for every CDR3 protein. The data show over 250,000 distinct CDR3 sequences, over 3.5% seen once. The source of this sequence is a young man who received the YFV17D yellow fever vaccine. This chain uses TRBV7-9 with TRBJ2-3; the D is unclear. This material consisted of PBMCs, taken 5 days after the yellow fever booster vaccination. The CDR3, as DNA: TGTGCCAGCAGCCCCGGGCATACGCAGTATTTT. It codes for CASSPGHTQYF.